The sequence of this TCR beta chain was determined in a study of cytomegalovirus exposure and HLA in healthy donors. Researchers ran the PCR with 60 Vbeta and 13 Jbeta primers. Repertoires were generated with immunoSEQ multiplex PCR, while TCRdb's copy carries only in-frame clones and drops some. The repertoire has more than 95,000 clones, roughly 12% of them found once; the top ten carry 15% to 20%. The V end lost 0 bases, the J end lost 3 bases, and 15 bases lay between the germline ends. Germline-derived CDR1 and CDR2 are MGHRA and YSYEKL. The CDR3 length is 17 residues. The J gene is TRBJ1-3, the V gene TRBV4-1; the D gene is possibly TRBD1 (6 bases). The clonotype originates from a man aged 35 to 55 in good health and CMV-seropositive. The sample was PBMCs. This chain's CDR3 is CASSQEGGGGGGNTIYF. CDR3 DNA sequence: TGCGCCAGCAGCCAAGAGGGGGGAGGGGGAGGTGGAAACACCATATATTTT.